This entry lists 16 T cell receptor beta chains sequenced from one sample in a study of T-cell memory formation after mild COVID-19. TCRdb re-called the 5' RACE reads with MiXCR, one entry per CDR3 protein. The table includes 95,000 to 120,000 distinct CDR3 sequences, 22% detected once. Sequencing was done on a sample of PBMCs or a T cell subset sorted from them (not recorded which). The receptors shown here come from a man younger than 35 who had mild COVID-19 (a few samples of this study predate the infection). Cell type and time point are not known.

As DNA, the CDR3 is TGTGCCAGCAGTCCGGGACTAGCGGGAAGGAATGAGCAGTTCTTC. This codes for CASSPGLAGRNEQFF. This chain links TRBV27 with TRBJ2-1; 13 positions agree with TRBD2. The V segment lost 5 bases and the J segment 7 bases; nucleotides outside the gene matches: 5. Germline V gene data show CDR1 as MNHEY and CDR2 as SMNVEV (reference sequence). The CDR3 has 15 amino acids.

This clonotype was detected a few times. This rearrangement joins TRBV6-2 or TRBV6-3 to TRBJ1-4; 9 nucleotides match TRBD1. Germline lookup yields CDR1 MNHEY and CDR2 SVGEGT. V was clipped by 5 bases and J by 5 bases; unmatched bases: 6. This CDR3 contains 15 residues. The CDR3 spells CASSRRTGENEKLFF. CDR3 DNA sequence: TGTGCCAGCAGTAGACGGACAGGGGAGAATGAAAAACTGTTTTTT.

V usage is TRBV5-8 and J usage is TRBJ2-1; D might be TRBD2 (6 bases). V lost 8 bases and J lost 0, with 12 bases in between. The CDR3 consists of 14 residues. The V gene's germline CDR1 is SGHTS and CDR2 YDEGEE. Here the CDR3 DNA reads TGTGCCAGTAGCGGAAGGAGCTCCTACAATGAGCAGTTCTTC. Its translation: CASSGRSSYNEQFF.

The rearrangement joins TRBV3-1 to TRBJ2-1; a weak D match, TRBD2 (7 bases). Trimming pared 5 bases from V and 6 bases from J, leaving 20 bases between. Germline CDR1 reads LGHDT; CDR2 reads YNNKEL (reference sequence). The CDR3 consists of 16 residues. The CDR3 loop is CASSFVAGAPGNEQFF. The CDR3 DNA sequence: TGTGCCAGCAGCTTCGTGGCGGGGGCTCCCGGCAATGAGCAGTTCTTC.

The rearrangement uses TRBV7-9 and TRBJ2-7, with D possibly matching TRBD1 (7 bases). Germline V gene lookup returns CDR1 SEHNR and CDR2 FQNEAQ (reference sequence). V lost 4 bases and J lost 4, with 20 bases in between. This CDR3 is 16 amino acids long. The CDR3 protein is CASSSGDSGRLYEQYF. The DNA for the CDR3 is TGTGCCAGCAGCTCCGGGGACAGTGGGAGGCTTTACGAGCAGTACTTC.

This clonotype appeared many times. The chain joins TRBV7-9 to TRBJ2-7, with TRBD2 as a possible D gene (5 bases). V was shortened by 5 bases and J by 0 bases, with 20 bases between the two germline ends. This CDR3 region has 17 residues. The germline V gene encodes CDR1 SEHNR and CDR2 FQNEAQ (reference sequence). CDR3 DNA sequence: TGTGCCAGCAGCCCCGCACGGACTGTTAGGAGCTCCTACGAGCAGTACTTC. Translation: CASSPARTVRSSYEQYF.

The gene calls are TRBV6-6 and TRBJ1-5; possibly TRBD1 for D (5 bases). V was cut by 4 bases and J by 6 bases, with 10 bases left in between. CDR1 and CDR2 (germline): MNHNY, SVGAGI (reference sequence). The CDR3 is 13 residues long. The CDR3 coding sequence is TGTGCCAGCAGTTTGGGGGATGGTCAGCCCCAGCATTTT. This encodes CASSLGDGQPQHF.

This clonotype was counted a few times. CDR3 sequence reads: CASSPGTSGAQETQYF. CDR3 sequence (DNA): TGCGCCAGCAGCCCAGGGACTAGCGGGGCCCAAGAGACCCAGTACTTC. The gene calls are TRBV4-3 and TRBJ2-5, with 13 positions matching TRBD2. Germline CDR1 LGHNA, CDR2 YSLEER. V was pared by 4 bases and J by 1 base, with 3 bases of the junction left unmatched. The CDR3 contains 16 residues.

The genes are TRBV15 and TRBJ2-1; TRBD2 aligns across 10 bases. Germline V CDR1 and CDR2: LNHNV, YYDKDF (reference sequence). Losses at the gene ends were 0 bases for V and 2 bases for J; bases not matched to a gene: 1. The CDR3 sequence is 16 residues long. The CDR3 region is CATSRESGGAYNEQFF. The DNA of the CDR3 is TGTGCCACCAGCAGAGAGAGCGGGGGGGCCTACAATGAGCAGTTCTTC. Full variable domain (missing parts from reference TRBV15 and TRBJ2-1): DAMVIQNPRYQVTQFGKPVTLSCSQTLNHNVMYWYQQKSSQAPKLLFHYYDKDFNNEADTPDNFQSRRPNTSFCFLDIRSPGLGDTAMYLCATSRESGGAYNEQFFGPGTRLTVL.

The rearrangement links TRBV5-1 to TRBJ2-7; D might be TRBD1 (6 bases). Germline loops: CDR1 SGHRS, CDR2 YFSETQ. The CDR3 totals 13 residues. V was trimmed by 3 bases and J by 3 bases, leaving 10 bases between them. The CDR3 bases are TGCGCCAGCAGCTCCACAGGGATCTACGAGCAGTACTTC. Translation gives CASSSTGIYEQYF.

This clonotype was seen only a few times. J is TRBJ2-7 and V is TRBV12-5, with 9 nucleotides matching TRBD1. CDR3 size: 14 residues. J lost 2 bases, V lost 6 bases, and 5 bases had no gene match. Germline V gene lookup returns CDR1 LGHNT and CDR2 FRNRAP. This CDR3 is CASGTGTGTYEQYF. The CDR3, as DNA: TGTGCTAGTGGAACCGGGACAGGGACCTACGAGCAGTACTTC.

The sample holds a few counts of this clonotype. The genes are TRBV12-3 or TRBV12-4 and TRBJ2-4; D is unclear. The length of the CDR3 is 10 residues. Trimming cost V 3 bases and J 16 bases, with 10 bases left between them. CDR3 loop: CASSLEPSYF. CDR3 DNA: TGTGCCAGCAGTTTGGAACCTTCATACTTC.

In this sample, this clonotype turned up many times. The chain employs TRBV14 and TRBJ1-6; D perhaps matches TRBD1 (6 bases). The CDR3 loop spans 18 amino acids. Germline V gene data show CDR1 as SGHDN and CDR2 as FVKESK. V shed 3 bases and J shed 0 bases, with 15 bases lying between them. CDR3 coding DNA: TGTGCCAGCAGCCACAGAAGACCAGGGGACTCCTATAATTCACCCCTCCACTTT. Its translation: CASSHRRPGDSYNSPLHF.

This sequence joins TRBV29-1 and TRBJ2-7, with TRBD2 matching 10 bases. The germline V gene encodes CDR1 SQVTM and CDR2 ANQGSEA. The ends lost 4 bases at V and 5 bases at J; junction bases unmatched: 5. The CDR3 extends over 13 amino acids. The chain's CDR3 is CSVAASGGDEQYV. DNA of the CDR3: TGCAGCGTTGCGGCTAGCGGGGGCGACGAGCAGTACGTC.

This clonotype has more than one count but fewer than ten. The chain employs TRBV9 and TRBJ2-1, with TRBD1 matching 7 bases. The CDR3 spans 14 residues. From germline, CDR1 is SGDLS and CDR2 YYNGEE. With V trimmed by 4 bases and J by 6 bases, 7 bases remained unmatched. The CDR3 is CASSPPGTANEQFF. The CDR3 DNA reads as TGTGCCAGCAGCCCGCCCGGGACAGCCAATGAGCAGTTCTTC.

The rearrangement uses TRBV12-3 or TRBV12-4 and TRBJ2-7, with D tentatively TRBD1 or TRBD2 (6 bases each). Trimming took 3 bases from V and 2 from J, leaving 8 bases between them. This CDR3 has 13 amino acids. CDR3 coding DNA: TGTGCCAGCAGTTTCGGGGGCGCCTACGAGCAGTACGTC. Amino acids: CASSFGGAYEQYV.